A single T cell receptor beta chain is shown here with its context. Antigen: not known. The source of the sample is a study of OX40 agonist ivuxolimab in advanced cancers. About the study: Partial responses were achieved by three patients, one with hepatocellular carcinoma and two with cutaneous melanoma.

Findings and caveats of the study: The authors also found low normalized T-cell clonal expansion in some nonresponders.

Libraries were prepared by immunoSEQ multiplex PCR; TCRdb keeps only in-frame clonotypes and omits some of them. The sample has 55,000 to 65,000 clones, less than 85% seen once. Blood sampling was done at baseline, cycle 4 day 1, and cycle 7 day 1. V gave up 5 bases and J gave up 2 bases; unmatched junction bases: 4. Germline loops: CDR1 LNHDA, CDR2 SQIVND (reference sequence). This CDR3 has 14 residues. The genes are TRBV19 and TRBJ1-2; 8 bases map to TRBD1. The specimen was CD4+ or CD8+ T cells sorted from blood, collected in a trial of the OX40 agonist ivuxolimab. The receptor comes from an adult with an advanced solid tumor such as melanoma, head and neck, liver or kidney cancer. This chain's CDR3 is CASSDRGINYGYTF. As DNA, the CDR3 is TGTGCCAGTAGTGACAGGGGCATAAACTATGGCTACACCTTC.